A selection of T cell receptor beta chains follows, all from one sample in a study of PD-1 blockade in mismatch repair-deficient tumors. The method was immunoSEQ multiplex PCR; TCRdb's version includes in-frame clones alone and lacks a portion of them. The sample shows some 25,000 clones, about 88% of them seen only once. The material sequenced was PBMCs, taken before pembrolizumab treatment. The source of these receptors is an adult with mismatch repair-deficient cancer. Both conserved end residues are part of each CDR3. The D gene is left open where the match is weak. Not every row has a clone size; where given, it reads once, few, many or a size class.

d_gene: TRBD1; abundance: NA; v_gene: TRBV27; j_gene: TRBJ1-2; CDR3aa: CATGTGGYGYTF; CDR3nt: TGTGCCACCGGGACAGGGGGCTATGGCTACACCTTC
d_gene: TRBD2; abundance: NA; v_gene: TRBV2; j_gene: TRBJ2-3; CDR3aa: CASSEATSGTDTQYF; CDR3nt: TGTGCCAGCAGTGAAGCGACTAGCGGCACAGATACGCAGTATTTT
d_gene: NA; abundance: NA; v_gene: TRBV9; j_gene: TRBJ1-2; CDR3aa: CASSRTGYGYTF; CDR3nt: TGTGCCAGCAGCCGGACGGGGTATGGCTACACCTTC
d_gene: NA; abundance: NA; v_gene: TRBV7-3; j_gene: TRBJ1-1; CDR3aa: CASSLAENTEAFF; CDR3nt: TGTGCCAGCAGCTTAGCGGAGAACACTGAAGCTTTCTTT
d_gene: NA; abundance: NA; v_gene: TRBV7-2; j_gene: TRBJ2-5; CDR3aa: CASSRGRRETQYF; CDR3nt: TGTGCCAGCAGCCGGGGGAGGCGAGAGACCCAGTACTTC
d_gene: TRBD1; abundance: NA; v_gene: TRBV6-5; j_gene: TRBJ1-2; CDR3aa: CASSSTGAYGYTF; CDR3nt: TGTGCCAGCAGTTCGACAGGGGCCTATGGCTACACCTTC
d_gene: TRBD2; abundance: NA; v_gene: TRBV5-6; j_gene: TRBJ2-7; CDR3aa: CASSSGLASYEQYF; CDR3nt: TGTGCCAGCAGCTCGGGACTAGCTTCCTACGAGCAGTACTTC
d_gene: NA; abundance: NA; v_gene: TRBV7-9; j_gene: TRBJ2-7; CDR3aa: CASSPVSAEQYF; CDR3nt: TGTGCCAGCAGCCCGGTAAGTGCCGAGCAGTACTTC
d_gene: NA; abundance: few; v_gene: TRBV5-1; j_gene: TRBJ1-6; CDR3aa: CASSLAGYNSPLHF; CDR3nt: TGCGCCAGCAGCTTGGCGGGATATAATTCACCCCTCCACTTT
d_gene: TRBD2; abundance: NA; v_gene: TRBV7-9; j_gene: TRBJ2-5; CDR3aa: CASSLTSGSQETQYF; CDR3nt: TGTGCCAGCAGCTTGACTAGCGGGAGCCAAGAGACCCAGTACTTC
d_gene: TRBD1; abundance: NA; v_gene: TRBV28; j_gene: TRBJ1-5; CDR3aa: CASKQTGLNRPQHF; CDR3nt: TGTGCCAGCAAACAGACAGGGTTAAATAGGCCCCAGCATTTT
d_gene: NA; abundance: NA; v_gene: TRBV10-2; j_gene: TRBJ2-7; CDR3aa: CASNTFAEQYF; CDR3nt: TGCGCCAGCAACACCTTCGCCGAGCAGTACTTC
d_gene: TRBD1; abundance: NA; v_gene: TRBV18; j_gene: TRBJ2-3; CDR3aa: CASSRDRGQSDTQYF; CDR3nt: TGTGCCAGCTCACGGGACAGGGGGCAATCAGATACGCAGTATTTT
d_gene: NA; abundance: NA; v_gene: TRBV9; j_gene: TRBJ2-1; CDR3aa: CASSVEGGGSPNEQFF; CDR3nt: TGTGCCAGCAGCGTAGAAGGAGGTGGGAGCCCCAATGAGCAGTTCTTC
d_gene: TRBD2; abundance: NA; v_gene: TRBV7-6; j_gene: TRBJ2-1; CDR3aa: CASSLGGLAGVHEQFF; CDR3nt: TGTGCCAGCAGCTTAGGGGGACTAGCGGGAGTTCATGAGCAGTTCTTC
d_gene: TRBD2; abundance: NA; v_gene: TRBV28; j_gene: TRBJ2-7; CDR3aa: CASSPGLEGSFRYF; CDR3nt: TGTGCCAGCAGCCCTGGACTAGAAGGTTCCTTCAGGTACTTC
d_gene: TRBD1; abundance: NA; v_gene: TRBV6-1; j_gene: TRBJ2-1; CDR3aa: CASNSGGGYNEQFF; CDR3nt: TGTGCCAGCAACTCAGGGGGCGGGTACAATGAGCAGTTCTTC
d_gene: TRBD1; abundance: NA; v_gene: TRBV18; j_gene: TRBJ1-5; CDR3aa: CASSEVRGREQPQHF; CDR3nt: TGTGCCAGCTCTGAAGTCAGGGGGCGAGAACAGCCCCAGCATTTT
d_gene: TRBD1; abundance: NA; v_gene: TRBV28; j_gene: TRBJ2-7; CDR3aa: CASAPGTGLYEQYF; CDR3nt: TGTGCCAGCGCCCCCGGGACAGGGTTATACGAGCAGTACTTC
d_gene: TRBD1; abundance: NA; v_gene: TRBV7-9; j_gene: TRBJ1-2; CDR3aa: CASSPARTGLEGYTF; CDR3nt: TGTGCCAGCAGCCCTGCCCGGACAGGATTGGAAGGCTACACCTTC
d_gene: NA; abundance: once; v_gene: TRBV7-3; j_gene: TRBJ2-3; CDR3aa: CASSPAELTDTQYF; CDR3nt: TGTGCCAGCAGCCCCGCGGAGCTCACAGATACGCAGTATTTT
d_gene: NA; abundance: NA; v_gene: TRBV2; j_gene: TRBJ1-2; CDR3aa: CASSVRGSGYTF; CDR3nt: TGTGCCAGCAGTGTCAGGGGATCCGGCTACACCTTC
d_gene: NA; abundance: once; v_gene: TRBV19; j_gene: TRBJ2-1; CDR3aa: CASSIDRDTYNEQFF; CDR3nt: TGTGCCAGTAGTATAGACCGGGACACCTACAATGAGCAGTTCTTC
d_gene: TRBD2; abundance: NA; v_gene: TRBV27; j_gene: TRBJ2-2; CDR3aa: CASSSHQGLAGGELFF; CDR3nt: TGTGCCAGCAGTTCCCACCAAGGACTAGCGGGCGGGGAGCTGTTTTTT
d_gene: NA; abundance: NA; v_gene: TRBV19; j_gene: TRBJ2-5; CDR3aa: CATQGAPRETQYF; CDR3nt: TGTGCCACCCAAGGGGCCCCCAGAGAGACCCAGTACTTC
d_gene: NA; abundance: NA; v_gene: TRBV5-1; j_gene: TRBJ2-4; CDR3aa: CASSFWGDSGGNIQYF; CDR3nt: TGCGCCAGCAGCTTCTGGGGAGACTCAGGGGGGAACATTCAGTACTTC
d_gene: TRBD1; abundance: NA; v_gene: TRBV19; j_gene: TRBJ1-6; CDR3aa: CASGTGTANSPLHF; CDR3nt: TGTGCCAGTGGGACCGGGACAGCGAATTCACCCCTCCACTTT
d_gene: TRBD1; abundance: NA; v_gene: TRBV18; j_gene: TRBJ1-1; CDR3aa: CASSYGQGNTEAFF; CDR3nt: TGTGCCAGCTCTTACGGACAGGGCAATACTGAAGCTTTCTTT
d_gene: NA; abundance: NA; v_gene: TRBV29-1; j_gene: TRBJ2-7; CDR3aa: CSVVLLGGEQYF; CDR3nt: TGCAGCGTTGTTCTCTTGGGGGGCGAGCAGTACTTC
d_gene: NA; abundance: NA; v_gene: TRBV5-1; j_gene: TRBJ2-7; CDR3aa: CASSTGLRSSYEQYF; CDR3nt: TGCGCCAGCAGCACGGGACTGAGGAGCTCCTACGAGCAGTACTTC
d_gene: NA; abundance: NA; v_gene: TRBV5-1; j_gene: TRBJ2-2; CDR3aa: CASSGVSLGGTGELFF; CDR3nt: TGCGCCAGCAGCGGAGTGTCGTTGGGTGGCACCGGGGAGCTGTTTTTT
d_gene: NA; abundance: NA; v_gene: TRBV2; j_gene: TRBJ2-1; CDR3aa: CASKKMTNYNEQFF; CDR3nt: TGTGCCAGCAAAAAGATGACTAACTACAATGAGCAGTTCTTC
d_gene: TRBD1; abundance: NA; v_gene: TRBV6-1; j_gene: TRBJ2-2; CDR3aa: CASSGLGTGEAGELFF; CDR3nt: TGTGCCAGCAGTGGCCTCGGGACAGGGGAGGCCGGGGAGCTGTTTTTT
d_gene: NA; abundance: NA; v_gene: TRBV18; j_gene: TRBJ1-6; CDR3aa: CASSPLGAGDNSPLHF; CDR3nt: TGTGCCAGCTCACCACTCGGGGCAGGGGATAATTCACCCCTCCACTTT
d_gene: NA; abundance: NA; v_gene: TRBV6-5; j_gene: TRBJ2-7; CDR3aa: CASSYSIISPYEQYF; CDR3nt: TGTGCCAGCAGTTACTCGATAATTAGCCCCTACGAGCAGTACTTC
d_gene: TRBD1; abundance: NA; v_gene: TRBV6-5; j_gene: TRBJ1-2; CDR3aa: CASSSGTVYGYTF; CDR3nt: TGTGCCAGCAGCTCCGGGACAGTCTATGGCTACACCTTC
d_gene: NA; abundance: NA; v_gene: TRBV6-1; j_gene: TRBJ1-2; CDR3aa: CASSEYHISNYGYTF; CDR3nt: TGTGCCAGCAGTGAATATCACATTTCTAACTATGGCTACACCTTC
d_gene: NA; abundance: NA; v_gene: TRBV28; j_gene: TRBJ2-1; CDR3aa: CASSPRGQSSYNEQFF; CDR3nt: TGTGCCAGCAGTCCCCGGGGTCAGAGCTCCTACAATGAGCAGTTCTTC
d_gene: TRBD1; abundance: NA; v_gene: TRBV18; j_gene: TRBJ2-2; CDR3aa: CASSPWDRGELFF; CDR3nt: TGTGCCAGCTCACCCTGGGACAGAGGGGAGCTGTTTTTT
d_gene: NA; abundance: NA; v_gene: TRBV5-1; j_gene: TRBJ2-6; CDR3aa: CASILGHSPSGANVLTF; CDR3nt: TGCGCCAGCATTCTGGGACATTCACCCTCTGGGGCCAACGTCCTGACTTTC
d_gene: NA; abundance: NA; v_gene: TRBV7-9; j_gene: TRBJ2-2; CDR3aa: CASSLSRGVNTGELFF; CDR3nt: TGTGCCAGCAGCTTAAGCAGGGGGGTGAACACCGGGGAGCTGTTTTTT
d_gene: TRBD2; abundance: once; v_gene: TRBV5-1; j_gene: TRBJ2-1; CDR3aa: CASSLVGTSGRGALGYNEQFF; CDR3nt: TGCGCCAGCAGCCTGGTTGGGACTAGCGGGAGGGGTGCACTCGGTTACAATGAGCAGTTCTTC
d_gene: TRBD1; abundance: NA; v_gene: TRBV19; j_gene: TRBJ1-3; CDR3aa: CASSTGGSGNTIYF; CDR3nt: TGTGCCAGTAGTACAGGGGGCTCTGGAAACACCATATATTTT
d_gene: TRBD1; abundance: NA; v_gene: TRBV7-9; j_gene: TRBJ1-1; CDR3aa: CASSSGTATEAFF; CDR3nt: TGTGCCAGCAGCTCCGGGACAGCCACTGAAGCTTTCTTT
d_gene: TRBD2; abundance: NA; v_gene: TRBV7-3; j_gene: TRBJ2-2; CDR3aa: CASQKLAGGAPGELFF; CDR3nt: TGTGCCAGCCAGAAACTAGCGGGAGGTGCCCCCGGGGAGCTGTTTTTT
d_gene: TRBD1; abundance: NA; v_gene: TRBV6-1; j_gene: TRBJ2-5; CDR3aa: CAILFGTAQETQYF; CDR3nt: TGTGCCATTCTCTTCGGGACAGCTCAGGAGACCCAGTACTTC
d_gene: NA; abundance: NA; v_gene: TRBV19; j_gene: TRBJ2-1; CDR3aa: CASSIDGGGPQQFF; CDR3nt: TGTGCCAGTAGTATAGACGGCGGCGGCCCGCAGCAGTTCTTC
d_gene: TRBD2; abundance: NA; v_gene: TRBV9; j_gene: TRBJ2-1; CDR3aa: CASSVVGASGSNNNEQFF; CDR3nt: TGTGCCAGCAGCGTAGTCGGGGCTAGCGGGAGCAACAACAATGAGCAGTTCTTC